The 17 T cell receptor beta chains given below trace back to one sample, sequenced in a study of blood T cell repertoires in COVID-19. This table comes from immunoSEQ multiplex PCR, and its TCRdb copy is limited to in-frame clones, with some not included. This table holds about 280,000 clones, 88% found once. Source material: peripheral blood. Source of these receptors: a young woman with COVID-19, enrolled during active disease.

CDR3: CASSESSGRGLSGYTF. CDR3 sequence (DNA): TGTGCCAGCAGTGAGAGTTCGGGCAGGGGGCTCAGTGGCTACACCTTC. The V and J genes are TRBV2 and TRBJ1-2, with 8 bases that match TRBD1. Germline loops: CDR1 SNHLY, CDR2 FYNNEI. Trimming cost V 3 bases and J 7 bases; bases outside gene matches: 13. This CDR3 is built from 16 residues.

As to this clone: The same CDR3 is also encoded by other DNA sequences in this sample. The chain recombines TRBV2 with TRBJ1-2, with unresolved D. There are 11 residues in the CDR3. The germline V gene has CDR1 SNHLY and CDR2 FYNNEI. Trimming shortened V by 4 bases and J by 8 bases, and 8 bases separated the two germline ends. This CDR3 is CASSVRRGYTF. CDR3 coding DNA: TGTGCCAGCAGTGTGCGGCGGGGCTACACCTTC. Supplemented by reference TRBV2 and TRBJ1-2, the full variable domain reads EPEVTQTPSHQVTQMGQEVILRCVPISNHLYFYWYRQILGQKVEFLVSFYNNEISEKSEIFDDQFSVERPDGSNFTLKIRSTKLEDSAMYFCASSVRRGYTFGSGTRLTVV.

This chain links TRBV3-1 (or the pseudogene TRBV3-2) with TRBJ2-3; 9 nucleotides match TRBD2. The junction had 10 bases not matched to a gene; V was cut back by 0 bases and J by 3 bases. The CDR3 runs to 18 residues. The germline V gene encodes CDR1 LGHDT and CDR2 YNNKEL (reference sequence). The CDR3 sequence is CASSQDWTSEHQTDTQYF. CDR3 in DNA: TGTGCCAGCAGCCAAGATTGGACTAGCGAACACCAGACAGATACGCAGTATTTT.

This chain links TRBV30 with TRBJ1-1; D gene uncertain. V was pared by 4 bases and J by 1 base, with 10 bases between. This CDR3 has 13 amino acids. Looked up from germline, CDR1 is GTSNPN and CDR2 is SVGIG (reference sequence). The CDR3 sequence: CAWTRTANTEAFF. In DNA, the CDR3 is TGTGCCTGGACACGAACAGCGAACACTGAAGCTTTCTTT.

This chain links TRBV11-2 with TRBJ2-5, with 9 bases matching TRBD1. CDR3 length: 15 amino acids. V gave up 4 bases and J gave up 7 bases; unmatched junction bases: 10. Germline assignment: CDR1 SGHAT and CDR2 FQNNGV. CDR3 sequence: CASSSPGQGHRTQYF. DNA for the CDR3: TGTGCCAGCAGCTCCCCCGGACAGGGGCATAGGACCCAGTACTTC.

V gene TRBV5-5 combines with J gene TRBJ1-2; 7 nucleotides match TRBD1. Losses at the gene ends were 0 bases for V and 4 bases for J; bases not matched to a gene: 6. CDR1 is SGHKS, CDR2 YYEKEE, per germline (reference sequence). The CDR3 has 15 residues. CDR3 sequence: CASSLALGGGYGYTF. In DNA, the CDR3 is TGTGCCAGCAGCTTGGCCTTAGGGGGCGGCTATGGCTACACCTTC.

The chain recombines TRBV6-2 or TRBV6-3 with TRBJ2-7, with TRBD1 matching 8 bases. Trimming removed 5 bases from V and 2 bases from J; junction bases left unmatched: 5. The germline CDR1 and CDR2 sequences are MNHEY and SVGEGT. The CDR3 length is 14 residues. CDR3 sequence (DNA): TGTGCCAGCAGTCCGAGGACAGGGCCCTACGAGCAGTACTTC. Translating gives CASSPRTGPYEQYF.

This chain uses TRBV5-4 with TRBJ2-7, with 8 bases identical to TRBD1. CDR3 length: 13 amino acids. The ends lost 4 bases at V and 2 bases at J; junction bases unmatched: 2. Germline V gives CDR1 SGHNT, CDR2 YYREEE (reference sequence). The CDR3 DNA follows: TGTGCCAGCAGCCGGGGACAGGCCTACGAGCAGTACTTC. As protein: CASSRGQAYEQYF. Combining the CDR3 with reference TRBV5-4 and TRBJ2-7 gives the whole variable domain ETGVTQSPTHLIKTRGQQVTLRCSSQSGHNTVSWYQQALGQGPQFIFQYYREEENGRGNFPPRFSGLQFPNYSSELNVNALELDDSALYLCASSRGQAYEQYFGPGTRLTVT.

This chain uses TRBV7-3 with TRBJ1-3; unclear D gene. CDR3 size: 13 residues. V dropped 11 bases and J dropped 0 bases, with 11 bases sitting between them. The V gene's germline CDR1 is SGHTA and CDR2 FQGTGA. CDR3: CAGPDTSGNTIYF. Written as DNA, the CDR3 is TGTGCCGGGCCCGATACCTCTGGAAACACCATATATTTT.

V is TRBV28 and J is TRBJ2-7; D is unclear. The germline V gene encodes CDR1 MDHEN and CDR2 SYDVKM. This CDR3 comprises 12 residues. Between the trimmed V and J ends, which lost 5 bases and 4 bases, there was a span of 9 bases. The DNA of the CDR3 is TGTGCCAGCAGTGTGACTGGTTACGAGCAGTACTTC. This gives the protein CASSVTGYEQYF.

This clone counts as medium-sized. The gene calls are TRBV24-1 and TRBJ2-5, with a tentative D call TRBD2 (5 bases). Germline loops: CDR1 KGHDR, CDR2 SFDVKD. This CDR3 comprises 13 residues. The ends were cut back, 7 bases at V and 5 bases at J, with 13 bases in the middle. The CDR3, as DNA: TGTGCCACCAGCCTGGCGGGCGCGGAGACCCAGTACTTC. Its translation: CATSLAGAETQYF.

This chain connects TRBV6-2 or TRBV6-3 to TRBJ2-7; TRBD2 matches 10 bases. The CDR3 is 15 amino acids. V shed 4 bases, J shed 5 bases, and the junction held 8 bases outside the gene matches. The germline V gene has CDR1 MNHEY and CDR2 SVGEGT. CDR3 DNA: TGTGCCAGCAGTTCTCGACTAGCGGGTTTCCACGAGCAGTACTTC. It specifies CASSSRLAGFHEQYF.

The chain uses TRBV12-3 or TRBV12-4 and TRBJ2-2; TRBD2 agrees at 7 bases. Losses at the gene ends were 2 bases for V and 7 bases for J; bases not matched to a gene: 1. The CDR3 length is 13 residues. CDR3 DNA sequence: TGTGCCAGCAGTTTACGGGGGGACGGGGAGCTGTTTTTT. This translates into CASSLRGDGELFF.

This chain joins TRBV5-1 and TRBJ2-7, with 9 bases matching TRBD2. Germline CDR1 reads SGHRS; CDR2 reads YFSETQ. This CDR3 region has 15 residues. With V trimmed by 3 bases and J by 6 bases, 10 bases remained unmatched. The CDR3 DNA follows: TGCGCCAGCAGCTCTCTTGGGGCTAGCGGGATCGAGCAGTACTTC. This codes for CASSSLGASGIEQYF.

The rearrangement joins TRBV4-1 to TRBJ2-1, with D maybe TRBD2 (5 bases). CDR3 size: 16 residues. The V and J ends lost 1 base and 1 base respectively, with 11 bases between them. Germline V gene lookup returns CDR1 MGHRA and CDR2 YSYEKL. The CDR3 DNA reads TGCGCCAGCAGCCAAGGGGAGAGCGGTTCCTACAATGAGCAGTTCTTC. Residues: CASSQGESGSYNEQFF.

This clone was detected a few times. The chain is built from TRBV9 and TRBJ2-7; a possible D gene is TRBD1 (5 bases). The CDR3 extends over 15 amino acids. The ends were cut back, 2 bases at V and 1 base at J, with 13 bases in the middle. CDR1 is SGDLS and CDR2 is YYNGEE in the germline V gene. In DNA form, the CDR3 reads TGTGCCAGCAGCGTTTTCCCAGGGTGGTCCTACGAGCAGTACTTC. Its protein is CASSVFPGWSYEQYF.

The chain is built from TRBV2 and TRBJ2-7, with D tentatively TRBD2 (5 bases). The CDR3 extends over 13 amino acids. The V and J ends lost 0 bases and 13 bases respectively, with 16 bases between them. Germline V gene sequence: CDR1 SNHLY, CDR2 FYNNEI. This chain's CDR3 is CASSEATGSGRYF. In DNA form, the CDR3 reads TGTGCCAGCAGTGAAGCGACGGGATCTGGGAGATACTTC.